The present T cell receptor beta chain was sequenced within a study of shared T cell receptors in the human thymus. Only in-frame clones appear in the TCRdb table, and some are missing; sequencing was by immunoSEQ multiplex PCR. The sample holds more than 550,000 clones; approximately 85% are singletons and the top ten take approximately 0.01%. The CDR3 sequence is 13 residues long. The V gene lost 7 bases and the J gene lost 0 bases, with 12 bases spanning the gap. Germline values: CDR1 SQVTM, CDR2 ANQGSEA. In addition, the sample was reused for a study of human thymus T cells.

Specimen: thymocytes. This sequence was found in a girl under two years old with a congenital heart defect. The rearrangement uses TRBV29-1 and TRBJ1-2, with D tentatively TRBD1 (5 bases). The CDR3 DNA follows: TGCAGCGCCACACAGGCAACTAACTATGGCTACACCTTC. Translating it yields CSATQATNYGYTF.